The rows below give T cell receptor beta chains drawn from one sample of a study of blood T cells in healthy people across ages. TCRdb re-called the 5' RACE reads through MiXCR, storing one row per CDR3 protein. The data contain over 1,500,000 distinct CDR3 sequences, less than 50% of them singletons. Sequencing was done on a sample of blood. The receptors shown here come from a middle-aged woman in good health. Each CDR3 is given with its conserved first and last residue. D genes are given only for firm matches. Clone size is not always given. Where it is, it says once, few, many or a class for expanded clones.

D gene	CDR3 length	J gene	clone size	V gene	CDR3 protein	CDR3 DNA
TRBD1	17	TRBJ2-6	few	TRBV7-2	CASSRGQGDSGANVLTF	TGTGCCAGCAGCAGAGGACAGGGAGACTCTGGGGCCAACGTCCTGACTTTC
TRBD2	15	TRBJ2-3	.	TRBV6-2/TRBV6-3	CASKPVSGGTDTQYF	TGTGCCAGCAAGCCCGTCAGCGGGGGTACCGATACGCAGTATTTT
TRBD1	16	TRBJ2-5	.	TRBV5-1	CASSLAVDRGAETQYF	TGCGCCAGCAGCTTGGCGGTGGACAGGGGGGCCGAGACCCAGTACTTC
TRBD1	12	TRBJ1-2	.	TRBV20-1	CGATRTGGGYTF	TGCGGTGCTACCCGGACAGGGGGAGGCTACACCTTC
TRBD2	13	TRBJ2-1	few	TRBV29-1	CSVGTSSYNEQFF	TGCAGCGTGGGGACTAGCTCCTACAATGAGCAGTTCTTC
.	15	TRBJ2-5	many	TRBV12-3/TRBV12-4	CASSFSTGLQETQYF	TGTGCCAGCAGTTTTAGTACAGGGCTACAAGAGACCCAGTACTTC
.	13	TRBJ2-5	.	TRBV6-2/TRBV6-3	CASSSDRWETQYF	TGTGCCAGCAGTTCCGACAGGTGGGAGACCCAGTACTTC
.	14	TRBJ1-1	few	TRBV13	CASSFDDPGAQAFF	TGTGCCAGCAGCTTCGACGACCCTGGGGCGCAAGCTTTCTTT
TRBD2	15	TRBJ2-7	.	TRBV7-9	CANSLRTSPQSEQYF	TGTGCCAACAGCCTCCGGACTAGCCCGCAGTCCGAGCAGTACTTC
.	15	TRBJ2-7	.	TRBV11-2	CASSLKGMTSYEQYF	TGTGCCAGCAGCCTAAAAGGCATGACCTCCTACGAGCAGTACTTC
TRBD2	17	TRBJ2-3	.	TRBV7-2	CASSLSPGGGGTDTQYF	TGTGCCAGCAGCTTAAGTCCTGGCGGGGGTGGCACAGATACGCAGTATTTT